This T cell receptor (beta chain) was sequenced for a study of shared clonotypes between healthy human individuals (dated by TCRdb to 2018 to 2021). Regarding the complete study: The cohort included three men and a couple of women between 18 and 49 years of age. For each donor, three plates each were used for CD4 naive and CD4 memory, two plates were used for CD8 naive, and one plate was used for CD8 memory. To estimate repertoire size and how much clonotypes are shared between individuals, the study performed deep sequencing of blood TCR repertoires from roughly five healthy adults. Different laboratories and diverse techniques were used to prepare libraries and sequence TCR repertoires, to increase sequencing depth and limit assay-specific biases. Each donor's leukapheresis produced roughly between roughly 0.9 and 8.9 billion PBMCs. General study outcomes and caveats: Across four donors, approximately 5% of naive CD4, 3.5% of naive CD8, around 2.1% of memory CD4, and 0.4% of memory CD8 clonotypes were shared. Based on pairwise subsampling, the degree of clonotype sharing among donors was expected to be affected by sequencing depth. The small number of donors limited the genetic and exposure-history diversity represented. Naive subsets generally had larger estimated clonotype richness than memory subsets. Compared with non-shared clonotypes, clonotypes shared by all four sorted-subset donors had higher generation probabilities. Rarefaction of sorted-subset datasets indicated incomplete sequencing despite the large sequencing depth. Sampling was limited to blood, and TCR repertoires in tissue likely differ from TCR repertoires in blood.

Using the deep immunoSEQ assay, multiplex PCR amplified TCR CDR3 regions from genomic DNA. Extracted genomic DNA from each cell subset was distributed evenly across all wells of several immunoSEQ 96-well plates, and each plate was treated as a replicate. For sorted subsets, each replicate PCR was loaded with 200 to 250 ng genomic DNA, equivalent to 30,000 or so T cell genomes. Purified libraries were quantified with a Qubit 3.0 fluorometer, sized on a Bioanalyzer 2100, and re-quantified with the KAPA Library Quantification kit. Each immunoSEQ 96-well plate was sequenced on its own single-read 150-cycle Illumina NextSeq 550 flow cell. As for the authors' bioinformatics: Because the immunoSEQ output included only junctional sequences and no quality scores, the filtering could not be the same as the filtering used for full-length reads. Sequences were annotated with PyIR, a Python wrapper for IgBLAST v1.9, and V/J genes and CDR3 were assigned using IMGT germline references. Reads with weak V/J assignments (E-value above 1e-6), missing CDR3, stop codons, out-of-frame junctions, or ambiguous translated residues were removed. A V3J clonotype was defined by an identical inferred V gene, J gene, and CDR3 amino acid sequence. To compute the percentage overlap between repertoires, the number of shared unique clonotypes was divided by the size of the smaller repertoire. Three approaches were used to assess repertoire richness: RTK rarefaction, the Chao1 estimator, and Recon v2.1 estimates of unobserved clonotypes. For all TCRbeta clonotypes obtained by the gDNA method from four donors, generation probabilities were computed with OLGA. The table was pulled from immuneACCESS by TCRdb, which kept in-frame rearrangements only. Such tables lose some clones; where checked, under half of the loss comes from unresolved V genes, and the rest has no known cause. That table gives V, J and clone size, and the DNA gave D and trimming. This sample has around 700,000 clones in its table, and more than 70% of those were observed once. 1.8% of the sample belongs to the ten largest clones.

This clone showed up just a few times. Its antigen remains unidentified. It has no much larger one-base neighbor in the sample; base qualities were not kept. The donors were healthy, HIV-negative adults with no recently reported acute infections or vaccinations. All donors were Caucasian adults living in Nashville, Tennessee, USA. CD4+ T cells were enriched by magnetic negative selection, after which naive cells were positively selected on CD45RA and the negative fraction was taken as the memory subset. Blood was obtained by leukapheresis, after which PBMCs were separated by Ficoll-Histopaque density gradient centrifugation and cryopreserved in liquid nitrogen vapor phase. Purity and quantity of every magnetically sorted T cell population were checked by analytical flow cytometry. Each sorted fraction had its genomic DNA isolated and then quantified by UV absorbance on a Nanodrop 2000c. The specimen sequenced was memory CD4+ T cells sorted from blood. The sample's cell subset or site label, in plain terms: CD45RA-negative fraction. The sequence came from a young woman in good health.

Here is the DNA: TGTGCCAGCAGCTTAGGAAGCGGGAGCCAATACGAGCAGTACTTC. The translation is CASSLGSGSQYEQYF. Here the chain combines TRBV11-2 and TRBJ2-7, with 8 middle bases fitting TRBD2. Clipping removes 1 base from V and 4 bases from J, with 6 as the unmatched junction base count. CDR3 length: 15 amino acids, cysteine to phenylalanine. Kept here is only the CDR3 DNA, which spans 45 bases and is read in frame from base 1. The germline V gene provides CDR1 SGHAT and CDR2 FQNNGV. The full variable domain, completed from the reference TRBV11-2 and TRBJ2-7 proteins outside the CDR3, reads EAGVAQSPRYKIIEKRQSVAFWCNPISGHATLYWYQQILGQGPKLLIQFQNNGVVDDSQLPKDRFSAERLKGVDSTLKIQPAKLEDSAVYLCASSLGSGSQYEQYFGPGTRLTVT.